Included here is one T cell receptor (beta chain) sequence, with context. The antigen it binds to is not known. Base qualities are not at hand, and no much larger clone is one base apart. The data are from a study of shared clonotypes between healthy human individuals (TCRdb year 2020). As for the study more broadly: A few men and a couple of women, aged 18 to 49 years, made up the cohort. To estimate repertoire size and how much clonotype sharing occurs between individuals, the study deeply sequenced the blood TCR repertoires of five or six healthy adults. Leukapheresis yielded between about 0.85 and 10 billion PBMCs per donor. For each donor, three plates each were used for CD4 naive and CD4 memory, two plates were used for CD8 naive, and one plate was used for CD8 memory. To increase sequencing depth and limit assay-specific biases, different laboratories used diverse techniques to prepare libraries and sequence TCR repertoires.

CD8 naive samples were CD45RO-negative cells positively selected for CCR7, giving a CD45RA+CCR7+ population that excluded TemRA cells. The donors were healthy, HIV-negative adults with no recently reported acute infections or vaccinations. All donors were Caucasian adults living in Nashville, Tennessee, USA. After blood collection by leukapheresis, PBMCs were isolated using Ficoll-Histopaque density gradient centrifugation and then cryopreserved in the vapor phase of liquid nitrogen. Analytical flow cytometry was used to check the purity and quantity of every magnetically sorted T cell population. From each sorted fraction, genomic DNA was isolated and quantified by UV absorbance on a Nanodrop 2000c. Measured from the cysteine to the phenylalanine, the CDR3 is 12 residues long. Only the CDR3 portion is preserved as DNA: 36 bases, with reading frame beginning at the first base. Trimming at the junction amounts to 3 bases on V and 7 bases on J, and the germline ends lie 7 bases apart. CDR1 and CDR2 are read off the germline V gene (reference sequence) as SEHNR and FQNEAQ.

TCR CDR3 regions were amplified from genomic DNA by multiplex PCR using the deep immunoSEQ assay. Extracted genomic DNA from each cell subset was spread evenly across all wells of several immunoSEQ 96-well plates, with each plate serving as a replicate. For sorted subsets, around 200 ng genomic DNA, equal to approximately 30,000 T cell genomes, was loaded into each replicate PCR. The purified libraries were quantified using a Qubit 3.0 fluorometer, sized with a Bioanalyzer 2100, and then quantified again using the KAPA Library Quantification kit. Each immunoSEQ 96-well plate was sequenced on its own single-read 150-cycle Illumina NextSeq 550 flow cell. Under the source paper's analysis protocol: Because the immunoSEQ output included only junctional sequences and no quality scores, the filtering could not be the same as the filtering used for full-length reads. Sequences were annotated with PyIR, a Python wrapper for IgBLAST v1.9, using IMGT germline references to assign V/J genes and CDR3. Any read was removed if the V/J assignment was weak (E-value above 1e-6), the CDR3 was missing, or the read contained stop codons, out-of-frame junctions, or ambiguous translated residues. V3J clonotypes were defined as sequences sharing the same inferred V gene, J gene, and CDR3 amino acid sequence. The percentage overlap between two repertoires was calculated by dividing the number of shared unique clonotypes by the size of the smaller repertoire. Three approaches were used to assess repertoire richness: RTK rarefaction, the Chao1 estimator, and Recon v2.1 estimates of unobserved clonotypes. OLGA was used to compute generation probabilities for all TCRbeta clonotypes that the gDNA method yielded from a few donors. Not all clones reach the TCRdb copy of this immuneACCESS table, which keeps in-frame sequences only. Checked studies attribute under half of the gap to unresolved V genes and leave the rest unexplained. The V and J calls and clone size come from that table; D and trimming were worked out from the DNA. The sample table lists hundreds of thousands of clones, roughly 96% of them with a count of one. The top ten clones comprise roughly 0.1% of the sample.

What the study reported, not specific to this receptor: Because the study included a small number of donors, the genetic and exposure-history diversity represented was limited. Larger estimated clonotype richness was generally found for naive subsets than for memory subsets. Sampling was restricted to blood, and TCR repertoires in tissues likely differ from the TCR repertoires found in blood. Pairwise subsampling led to the expectation that sequencing depth would affect the degree of clonotype sharing among donors. Clonotypes shared by all four sorted-subset donors showed higher generation probabilities than non-shared clonotypes. Rarefaction of sorted-subset datasets indicated incomplete sequencing despite the large sequencing depth. Across a handful of donors, roughly 5% of naive CD4, over 3% of naive CD8, 2.3% of memory CD4, and about 0.44% of memory CD8 clonotypes were shared.

The TCR sequence derives from a woman in her twenties or thirties in good health. Rearrangement joined TRBV7-9 to TRBJ1-5, with an unclear D gene assignment. The sequenced sample was naive CD8+ T cells sorted from blood. The meaning of the sample's cell subset or site label: CD45RA+CCR7+. The CDR3 protein: CASSLKDQPQHF. The DNA is as follows: TGTGCCAGCAGCTTGAAAGACCAGCCCCAGCATTTT.